One and the same sample provided the 9 T cell receptor beta chains below, sequenced in a study of Graves' ophthalmopathy and Graves' hyperthyroidism. TCR beta CDR3 amplification used RNA transcripts. HTBI-primed first-round RT-PCR preceded second-round multiplex PCR. TCRdb called the multiplex PCR reads again in MiXCR, with one record for every CDR3 protein. Of almost 750,000 distinct CDR3 sequences in the sample, 40% were seen once. Sequenced material: peripheral blood. The receptors come from an adult man with Graves' ophthalmopathy.

In its sample, this clonotype was seen a few times. The V gene is TRBV5-6, the J gene TRBJ1-2; the D is unclear. The CDR3 extends over 15 amino acids. The V end lost 0 bases, the J end lost 7 bases, and 16 bases lay between the germline ends. Germline V gives CDR1 SGHDT, CDR2 YYEEEE. The CDR3 nucleotides read TGTGCCAGCAGCTTGGCCGCTGAAGGGATGAGTGGCTACACCTTC. Residues: CASSLAAEGMSGYTF. Looking up the rest from reference TRBV5-6 and TRBJ1-2 gives the full variable domain: DAGVTQSPTHLIKTRGQQVTLRCSPKSGHDTVSWYQQALGQGPQFIFQYYEEEERQRGNFPDRFSGHQFPNYSSELNVNALLLGDSALYLCASSLAAEGMSGYTFGSGTRLTVV.

The sample holds a few counts of this clonotype. V usage is TRBV12-3 or TRBV12-4 and J usage is TRBJ1-1; D remains unclear. V lost 2 bases and J 0 bases, leaving 13 bases between the germline ends. The CDR3 sequence is 16 residues long. The chain's CDR3 is CASSLWKMEMNTEAFF. Written as DNA, the CDR3 is TGTGCCAGCAGTTTATGGAAGATGGAAATGAACACTGAAGCTTTCTTT.

Comments on this clonotype: An end of the junction differs from the germline gene, which may be a read error. CDR3 region: CASSYSGQGGVNQPQHF. DNA of the CDR3: TGTGCCAGCAGTTATTCGGGACAGGGAGGCGTCAATCAGCCCCAGCATTTT. The chain couples TRBV24-1 to TRBJ1-5; the match to TRBD1 covers 9 bases. The length of the CDR3 is 17 residues. Germline V lookup: CDR1 KGHDR, CDR2 SFDVKD.

This clonotype was counted between two and nine times. This chain joins TRBV20-1 and TRBJ1-5, with 8 bases identical to TRBD1. CDR1 is DFQATT, CDR2 SNEGSKA, per germline (reference sequence). The trim removed 1 base at V and 0 bases at J, leaving 8 bases unmatched. The CDR3 consists of 17 residues. The CDR3 spells CSARATGDTYSNQPQHF. The CDR3 DNA is TGCAGTGCTAGAGCGACAGGGGACACATATAGCAATCAGCCCCAGCATTTT.

The V call is TRBV12-3 or TRBV12-4, the J call TRBJ1-1, with 9 bases that match TRBD1. The CDR3 extends over 15 amino acids. The V segment lost 6 bases and the J segment 4 bases; nucleotides outside the gene matches: 9. The CDR3 coding sequence is TGTGCCAGCAGACTCATCTGGGACAGGGCCACTGAAGCTTTCTTT. The encoded protein is CASRLIWDRATEAFF.

This clonotype was recorded at least ten times. The V and J genes are TRBV24-1 and TRBJ1-5; TRBD1 matches 10 bases. The CDR3 has 14 residues. The V gene's germline CDR1 is KGHDR and CDR2 SFDVKD. V lost 11 bases to trimming and J lost 5 bases; unmatched junction nucleotides: 8. CDR3 protein: CASSYGTGDQPQHF. In nucleotides, the CDR3 is TGTGCCAGCAGCTACGGGACAGGGGATCAGCCCCAGCATTTT.

The chain employs TRBV5-4 and TRBJ1-1; TRBD1 might be the D (5 bases). The length of the CDR3 is 15 residues. CDR1 is SGHNT, CDR2 YYREEE, per germline (reference sequence). Trimming removed 4 bases at V and 4 bases at J, with 17 bases between. CDR3 coding DNA: TGTGCCAGCAGCCCGGGACCGACCTGGGGCACTGAAGCTTTCTTT. Its protein is CASSPGPTWGTEAFF.

CDR3: CASGPPTSTFEQYF. CDR3 nucleotide sequence: TGTGCTAGTGGTCCACCGACGAGCACCTTCGAGCAGTACTTC. The chain uses TRBV12-3 or TRBV12-4 and TRBJ2-7; no reliable D call. The CDR3 sequence is 14 residues long.

In this sample, this clonotype turned up a few times. The DNA for the CDR3 is TGTGCCAGCAGCCGGGACAGGGGTGGTCAAGAGACCCAGTACTTC. It codes for CASSRDRGGQETQYF. This chain joins TRBV6-6 and TRBJ2-5, with 10 positions matching TRBD1. The CDR3 runs to 15 residues. The trim removed 6 bases at V and 2 bases at J, leaving 6 bases unmatched. The germline gives CDR1 MNHNY, CDR2 SVGAGI (reference sequence).